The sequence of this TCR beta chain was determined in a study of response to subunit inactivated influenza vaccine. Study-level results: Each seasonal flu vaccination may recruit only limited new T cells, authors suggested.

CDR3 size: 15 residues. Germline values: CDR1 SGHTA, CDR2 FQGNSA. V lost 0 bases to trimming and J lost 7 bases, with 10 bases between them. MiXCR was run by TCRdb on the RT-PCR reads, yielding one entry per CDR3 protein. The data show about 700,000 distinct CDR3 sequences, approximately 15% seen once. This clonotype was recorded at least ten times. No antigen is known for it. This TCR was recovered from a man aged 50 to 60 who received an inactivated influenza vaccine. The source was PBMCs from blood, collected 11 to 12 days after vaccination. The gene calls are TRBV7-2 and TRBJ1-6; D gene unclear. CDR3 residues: CASSLAYHSNSPLHF. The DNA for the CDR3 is TGTGCCAGCAGCTTAGCGTATCACAGCAATTCACCCCTCCACTTT.